The present entry profiles one T cell receptor beta chain with its context. It has no known antigen specificity. The sample holds no much larger clone one base away, and base qualities are not on file. The same CDR3 arises from other DNA sequences in this sample as well. This entry is derived from a study of shared clonotypes between healthy human individuals (dated by TCRdb to about 2020). The study in broad terms: A few men and a couple of women, aged 18 to 49 years, made up the cohort. Each donor's leukapheresis produced roughly between roughly 0.94 and 9.5 billion PBMCs. Blood TCR repertoires of five healthy adults were deeply sequenced to estimate repertoire size and the extent of clonotype sharing between individuals. For each donor, three plates each were used for CD4 naive and CD4 memory, two plates were used for CD8 naive, and one plate was used for CD8 memory. To increase sequencing depth and limit assay-specific biases, TCR repertoire library preparation and sequencing were carried out by different laboratories using diverse techniques.

Healthy HIV-negative adults with no recently reported acute infections or vaccinations were included as donors. Every donor was a Caucasian adult residing in Nashville, Tennessee, USA. CD4+ T cells were enriched by magnetic negative selection, after which naive cells were positively selected on CD45RA and the negative fraction was taken as the memory subset. After blood collection by leukapheresis, PBMCs were isolated using Ficoll-Histopaque density gradient centrifugation and then cryopreserved in the vapor phase of liquid nitrogen. Analytical flow cytometry was used to check the purity and quantity of each magnetically sorted T cell population. Genomic DNA was isolated from each sorted fraction and quantified by UV absorbance on a Nanodrop 2000c. Using the deep immunoSEQ assay, multiplex PCR amplified TCR CDR3 regions from genomic DNA. For each cell subset, the extracted genomic DNA was distributed evenly across all wells of several immunoSEQ 96-well plates, and each plate served as one replicate. For sorted subsets, 200 to 250 ng genomic DNA, equal to 25,000 to 35,000 T cell genomes, was loaded into each replicate PCR. Purified libraries were quantified with a Qubit 3.0 fluorometer, sized on a Bioanalyzer 2100, and re-quantified with the KAPA Library Quantification kit. Every immunoSEQ 96-well plate was sequenced on a dedicated single-read 150-cycle Illumina NextSeq 550 flow cell. The authors' pipeline ran thus. The immunoSEQ output contained only junctional sequences without quality scores, so filtering could not match that applied to full-length reads. Sequences were annotated with PyIR, a Python wrapper for IgBLAST v1.9, and V/J genes and CDR3 were assigned using IMGT germline references. Reads were filtered out if the reads had weak V/J assignments (E-value above 1e-6), no CDR3, stop codons, out-of-frame junctions, or ambiguous translated residues. V3J clonotypes were defined as sequences sharing an identical inferred V gene, J gene, and CDR3 amino acid sequence. Percentage overlap between repertoires was computed as shared unique clonotypes divided by the size of the smaller repertoire. Repertoire richness was assessed with RTK rarefaction, the Chao1 estimator, and Recon v2.1 estimates of unobserved clonotypes. Generation probabilities for all TCRbeta clonotypes obtained by the gDNA method from several donors were computed using OLGA. TCRdb mirrors the immuneACCESS table, restricted to in-frame sequences. Some clones are absent from its copies; in checked studies, under half trace to an unresolved V gene, and the reason for the others is unknown. That table supplies the V and J calls and clone size; D and trimming were determined from the DNA. This sample gives about 610,000 clones in total; 95% to 98% of them show up just once. 0.045% to 0.07% of the sample goes to the ten largest clones.

From a lookup of the germline V gene, CDR1 and CDR2 are MGHRA and YSYEKL. Cut back by 0 bases and 5 bases, the V and J ends lie 7 bases apart. Counted from cysteine to phenylalanine, this CDR3 has 13 amino acids. Only the CDR3 DNA is retained, 39 bases long and in frame from the first base. Overall study results and their limits: Only blood was sampled, and tissue TCR repertoires likely differ from those in blood. Incomplete sequencing was indicated by rarefaction of sorted-subset datasets, despite the large sequencing depth. Across a handful of donors, approximately 4.9% of naive CD4, roughly 3.4% of naive CD8, about 2.3% of memory CD4, and approximately 0.4% of memory CD8 clonotypes were shared. Pairwise subsampling indicated that sequencing depth was expected to affect the degree of clonotype sharing among donors. The small number of donors limited the genetic and exposure-history diversity represented. Estimated clonotype richness was generally larger for naive than for memory subsets. Clonotypes shared by all four sorted-subset donors showed higher generation probabilities than non-shared clonotypes.

Sequenced input: naive CD4+ T cells sorted from blood. In the paper's terms, the cell subset or site label means: CD45RA+ positively selected. The TCR originated in a woman aged 30 to 39 in good health. The chain is made from TRBV4-1 and TRBJ1-2, and the D gene may be TRBD1, 5 bases matching. The CDR3 protein sequence reads: CASSQDRAYGYTF. The DNA reads TGCGCCAGCAGCCAAGACAGGGCTTATGGCTACACCTTC.